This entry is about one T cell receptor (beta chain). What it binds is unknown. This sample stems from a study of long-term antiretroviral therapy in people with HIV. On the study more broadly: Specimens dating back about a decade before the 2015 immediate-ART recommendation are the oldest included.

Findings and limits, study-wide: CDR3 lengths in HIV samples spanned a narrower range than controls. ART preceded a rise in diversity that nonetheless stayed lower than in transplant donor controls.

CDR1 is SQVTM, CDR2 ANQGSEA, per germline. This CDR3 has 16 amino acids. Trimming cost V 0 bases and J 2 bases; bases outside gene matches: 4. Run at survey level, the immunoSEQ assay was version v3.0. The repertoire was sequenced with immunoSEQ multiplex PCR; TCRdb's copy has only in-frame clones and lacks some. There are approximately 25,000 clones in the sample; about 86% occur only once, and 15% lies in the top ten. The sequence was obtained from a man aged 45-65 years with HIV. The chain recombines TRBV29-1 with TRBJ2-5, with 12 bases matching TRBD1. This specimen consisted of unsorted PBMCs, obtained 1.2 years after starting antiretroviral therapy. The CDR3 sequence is CSVEDPGQGAQETQYF. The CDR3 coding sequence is TGCAGCGTTGAAGATCCGGGACAGGGGGCTCAAGAGACCCAGTACTTC.